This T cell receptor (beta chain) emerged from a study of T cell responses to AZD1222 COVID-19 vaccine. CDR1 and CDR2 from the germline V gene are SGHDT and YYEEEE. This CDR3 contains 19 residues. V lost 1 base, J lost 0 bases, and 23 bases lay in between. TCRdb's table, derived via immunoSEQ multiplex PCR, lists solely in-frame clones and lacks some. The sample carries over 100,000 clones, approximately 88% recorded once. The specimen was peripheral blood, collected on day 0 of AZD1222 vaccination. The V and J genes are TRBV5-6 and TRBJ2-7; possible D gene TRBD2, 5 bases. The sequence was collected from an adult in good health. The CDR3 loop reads CASSLLYPTLAEISYEQYF. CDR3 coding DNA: TGTGCCAGCAGCTTGCTTTACCCTACTCTAGCCGAGATCTCCTACGAGCAGTACTTC.